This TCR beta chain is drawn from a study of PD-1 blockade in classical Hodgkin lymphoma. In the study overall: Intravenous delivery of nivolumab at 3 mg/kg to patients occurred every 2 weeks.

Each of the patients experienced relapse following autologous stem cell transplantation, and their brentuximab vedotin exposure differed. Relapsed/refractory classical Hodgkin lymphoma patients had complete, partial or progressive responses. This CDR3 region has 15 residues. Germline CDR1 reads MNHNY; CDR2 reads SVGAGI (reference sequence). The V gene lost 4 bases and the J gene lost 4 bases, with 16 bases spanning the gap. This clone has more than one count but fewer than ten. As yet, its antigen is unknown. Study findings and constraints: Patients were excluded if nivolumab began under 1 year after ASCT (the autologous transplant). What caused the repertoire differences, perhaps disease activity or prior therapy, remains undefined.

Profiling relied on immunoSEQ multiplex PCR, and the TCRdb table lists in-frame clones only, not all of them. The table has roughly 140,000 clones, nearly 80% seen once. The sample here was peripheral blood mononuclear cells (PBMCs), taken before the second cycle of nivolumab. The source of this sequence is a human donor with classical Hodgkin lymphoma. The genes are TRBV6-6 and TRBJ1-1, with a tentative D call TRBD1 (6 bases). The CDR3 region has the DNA TGTGCCAGCAGTTTTCTCGATACAGGGAGCACTGAAGCTTTCTTT. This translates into CASSFLDTGSTEAFF.